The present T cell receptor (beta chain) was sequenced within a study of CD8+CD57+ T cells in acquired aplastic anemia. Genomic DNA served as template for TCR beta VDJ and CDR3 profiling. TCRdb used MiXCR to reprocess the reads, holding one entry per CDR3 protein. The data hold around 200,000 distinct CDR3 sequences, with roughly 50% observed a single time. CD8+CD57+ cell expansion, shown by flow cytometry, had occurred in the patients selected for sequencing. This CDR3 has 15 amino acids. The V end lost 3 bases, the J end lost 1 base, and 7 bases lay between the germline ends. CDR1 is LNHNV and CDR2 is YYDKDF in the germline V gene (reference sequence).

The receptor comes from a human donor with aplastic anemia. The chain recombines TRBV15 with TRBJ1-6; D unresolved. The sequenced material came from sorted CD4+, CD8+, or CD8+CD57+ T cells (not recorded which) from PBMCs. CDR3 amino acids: CATSSSRSYNSPLHF. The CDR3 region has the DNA TGTGCCACCAGCAGTTCGAGATCCTATAATTCACCCCTCCACTTT.